This is a list of T cell receptor beta chains from one sample in a study of long-term antiretroviral therapy in people with HIV. Data came from immunoSEQ multiplex PCR; TCRdb stores just in-frame clones and leaves some out. The sample lists fewer than 30,000 clones, 95% seen once, with 8.1% in the top ten. Sequenced material: unsorted PBMCs, taken 5.3 years after starting antiretroviral therapy. Receptors were obtained from a man aged 25-45 years with HIV. CDR3s include the opening cysteine and the closing phenylalanine or tryptophan. A D gene is named only where the DNA matches it firmly. Clone sizes are given selectively: once, few, many, or a class where the clone is expanded.

J gene,D gene,V gene,CDR3 length,clone size,CDR3 DNA,CDR3 protein
TRBJ2-7,TRBD2,TRBV6-5,15,NA,TGTGCCAGCAGTTCGGGACTAGCGGGCTCCTACGAGCAGTACTTC,CASSSGLAGSYEQYF
TRBJ2-7,NA,TRBV4-3,15,once,TGCGCCAGCAGCCAAGACTCCAGGGACTCCTACGAGCAGTACTTC,CASSQDSRDSYEQYF
TRBJ2-3,TRBD1,TRBV4-1,11,once,TGCGCCAGCCAGGGGGTAGATACGCAGTATTTT,CASQGVDTQYF
TRBJ2-1,TRBD2,TRBV7-9,15,NA,TGTGCCAGCAGCTTAGAGGGACTAGGTTACAATGAGCAGTTCTTC,CASSLEGLGYNEQFF
TRBJ1-1,TRBD1,TRBV6-1,14,NA,TGTGCCAGCAGTCGGACAGGAGTGAACACTGAAGCTTTCTTT,CASSRTGVNTEAFF
TRBJ1-6,NA,TRBV5-5,17,NA,TGTGCCAGCAGCTTGGGGTCCGGGAGCTCCTATAATTCACCCCTCCACTTT,CASSLGSGSSYNSPLHF
TRBJ2-7,NA,TRBV7-9,13,NA,TGTGCCAGCAGCTGGGACAACTCCTACGAGCAGTACTTC,CASSWDNSYEQYF
TRBJ1-3,NA,TRBV9,14,NA,TGTGCCAGCAGCTCAACAGGGTCTGGAAACACCATATATTTT,CASSSTGSGNTIYF
TRBJ2-7,NA,TRBV5-1,12,NA,TGCGCCAGCAGCTGGGAAGGGTACGAGCAGTACTTC,CASSWEGYEQYF
TRBJ2-7,TRBD2,TRBV9,15,NA,TGTGCCAGCAGCCCACTAGCGGGCCCTGCCTACGAGCAGTACTTC,CASSPLAGPAYEQYF
TRBJ2-2,NA,TRBV15,17,NA,TGTGCCACCAGCCAAGACCCGAGACAGGTGACAACCGGGGAGCTGTTTTTT,CATSQDPRQVTTGELFF
TRBJ1-2,NA,TRBV2,15,NA,TGTGCCAGCAGTGAAGGATCAACAGGGCATGGAGGCTACACCTTC,CASSEGSTGHGGYTF
TRBJ2-7,NA,TRBV4-1,15,NA,TGCGCCAGCAGCGAACTAACTAGTCCGGACTACGAGCAGTACTTC,CASSELTSPDYEQYF
TRBJ1-2,NA,TRBV29-1,13,NA,TGCAGCGTTGAGTCGGACGCTTTCTATGGCTACACCTTC,CSVESDAFYGYTF
TRBJ2-7,NA,TRBV5-6,13,NA,TGTGCCAGCAGCTTCGGGGGTACCTACGAGCAGTACTTC,CASSFGGTYEQYF
TRBJ2-7,NA,TRBV6-6,12,NA,TGTGCCAGCAGTTACGAGGGCCCGAAGCAGTACTTC,CASSYEGPKQYF
TRBJ2-5,NA,TRBV27,17,NA,TGTGCCAGCAGTCTCACGGACAGTCCCCTTCTCCGGGAGACCCAGTACTTC,CASSLTDSPLLRETQYF
TRBJ2-5,NA,TRBV2,13,NA,TGTGCCAGCAGTCGGGGCCCCGAAGAGACCCAGTACTTC,CASSRGPEETQYF
TRBJ1-3,NA,TRBV7-2,16,NA,TGTGCCAGCAGCTCTCAATCACTACTCTCTGGAAACACCATATATTTT,CASSSQSLLSGNTIYF
TRBJ1-2,TRBD1,TRBV5-1,13,NA,TGCGCCAGCAGCTCGGGACAGTCTTATGGCTACACCTTC,CASSSGQSYGYTF
TRBJ2-5,TRBD1,TRBV5-1,14,NA,TGCGCCAGCAGCTTCGGACAGGGCCAAGAGACCCAGTACTTC,CASSFGQGQETQYF
TRBJ1-5,TRBD1,TRBV6-1,15,NA,TGTGCCAGCAGTCTTCCCGGGACAGGGTATCAGCCCCAGCATTTT,CASSLPGTGYQPQHF
TRBJ2-5,TRBD2,TRBV28,14,once,TGTGCCAGCAGCGGGACTAGCGATGCAGAGACCCAGTACTTC,CASSGTSDAETQYF
TRBJ2-7,NA,TRBV4-2,12,NA,TGTGCCAGCAGCCAAGATGGAAAGGGGGAGTACTTC,CASSQDGKGEYF
TRBJ1-1,TRBD1,TRBV7-3,19,NA,TGTGCCAGCAGCGGCATACCGGGACAGGGGGCGGCGGGCAACACTGAAGCTTTCTTT,CASSGIPGQGAAGNTEAFF
TRBJ2-7,NA,TRBV11-2,15,NA,TGTGCCAGCAGCTTAAGGTCGCCAGGCCCCTACGAGCAGTACTTC,CASSLRSPGPYEQYF
TRBJ1-1,NA,TRBV27,14,NA,TGTGCCAGCAGTTGGGCAAGGATGAACACTGAAGCTTTCTTT,CASSWARMNTEAFF
TRBJ2-5,NA,TRBV7-3,15,NA,TGTGCCAGCAGCTTACAAGGGGGTAGCGGGGAGACCCAGTACTTC,CASSLQGGSGETQYF
TRBJ1-3,NA,TRBV5-1,16,NA,TGCGCCAGCAGCTCGGACGGTTTGAGCTCTGGAAACACCATATATTTT,CASSSDGLSSGNTIYF
TRBJ2-3,TRBD2,TRBV2,16,NA,TGTGCCAGCAGTATAACCAGCGGGGGGGCCTCAGATACGCAGTATTTT,CASSITSGGASDTQYF
TRBJ1-2,NA,TRBV21-1,17,NA,TGTGCCAGCAGCAAAGTGAGAAGGAGGGGGCAGTTCTATGGCTACACCTTC,CASSKVRRRGQFYGYTF
TRBJ2-1,TRBD2,TRBV7-8,16,NA,TGTGCCAGCAGCTTAGCTAGGCGGGGGGGCGGTAATGAGCAGTTCTTC,CASSLARRGGGNEQFF
TRBJ2-5,NA,TRBV18,14,NA,TGTGCCAGCTCCCTTTCTCGGGGTCGGGAGACCCAGTACTTC,CASSLSRGRETQYF
TRBJ2-7,TRBD2,TRBV5-1,17,NA,TGCGCCAGCAGCTTGGGGACTAGCGGGGGGACCTCCTACGAGCAGTACTTC,CASSLGTSGGTSYEQYF
TRBJ2-5,NA,TRBV2,15,NA,TGTGCCAGCTGGATGGGGGGACCCCTGCCGGAGACCCAGTACTTC,CASWMGGPLPETQYF
TRBJ2-7,TRBD2,TRBV11-2,16,NA,TGTGCCAGCAGCAGGGCTAGCGGGAGTAGAGTCTACGAGCAGTACTTC,CASSRASGSRVYEQYF
TRBJ2-3,TRBD2,TRBV7-2,15,NA,TGTGCCAGCAGCCGGGACTACCTTAGCACAGATACGCAGTATTTT,CASSRDYLSTDTQYF
TRBJ2-7,TRBD2,TRBV29-1,18,NA,TGCAGCGTGGGGGACGTGCCGGGACTAGCGGGAGGCACCTACGAGCAGTACTTC,CSVGDVPGLAGGTYEQYF
TRBJ2-1,TRBD2,TRBV6-5,14,NA,TGTGCCAGCAGGGTTCTAGCGGGAGACAATGAGCAGTTCTTC,CASRVLAGDNEQFF
TRBJ2-1,NA,TRBV9,14,NA,TGTGCCAGCAGCGCCGAAGACCCGTATCGGGAGCAGTTCTTC,CASSAEDPYREQFF
TRBJ2-7,NA,TRBV7-9,11,NA,TGTGCCAGCAGCCGGGGGTTCGAGCAGTACTTC,CASSRGFEQYF
TRBJ2-5,NA,TRBV15,13,NA,TGTGCCACCAGCAGCCTAGGGGGGGAGACCCAGTACTTC,CATSSLGGETQYF
TRBJ2-7,NA,TRBV9,15,NA,TGTGCCAGCAGCGTAAGTCCCGGTGGCGGCCACGAGCAGTACTTC,CASSVSPGGGHEQYF
TRBJ1-1,NA,TRBV5-6,13,NA,TGTGCCAGCAGCAGACCAGGGAACACTGAAGCTTTCTTT,CASSRPGNTEAFF
TRBJ1-2,NA,TRBV5-3,15,NA,TGTGCCAGAAGCGTACCGAGGCAGCCCCTCTATGGCTACACCTTC,CARSVPRQPLYGYTF
TRBJ2-3,TRBD2,TRBV7-9,15,NA,TGTGCCAGCTCCGACCTAGCGGGAGGGGCAGATACGCAGTATTTT,CASSDLAGGADTQYF
TRBJ1-2,TRBD1,TRBV28,16,NA,TGTGCCAGCAGTTCCTCGGACAGGGCGTCCTCGTATGGCTACACCTTC,CASSSSDRASSYGYTF
TRBJ1-2,TRBD1,TRBV30,13,NA,TGTGCCTGGAGGGGGACAGGGGGCTATGGCTACACCTTC,CAWRGTGGYGYTF
TRBJ2-5,NA,TRBV6-6,15,NA,TGTGCCAGCAGTTACTCGAAGTTGACCGGAGAGACCCAGTACTTC,CASSYSKLTGETQYF
TRBJ1-2,NA,TRBV12-5,15,NA,TGTGCTAGTGGTTTGGTACAGCTATCCAACTATGGCTACACCTTC,CASGLVQLSNYGYTF
TRBJ2-3,TRBD2,TRBV30,15,few,TGTGCCTGGAGTGTAGGACTAGCTCTCGTGGATACGCAGTATTTT,CAWSVGLALVDTQYF
TRBJ2-6,NA,TRBV7-3,18,once,TGTGCCAGCAGCAGTGGAGGGGCGTCGGTTTCTGGGGCCAACGTCCTGACTTTC,CASSSGGASVSGANVLTF
TRBJ1-1,NA,TRBV19,16,once,TGTGCCAGTAGTATAGATCTAGGCCTGATGAACACTGAAGCTTTCTTT,CASSIDLGLMNTEAFF
TRBJ1-5,NA,TRBV7-2,15,once,TGTGCCAGCAGCTTAGGCCCGGACCCCAATCAGCCCCAGCATTTT,CASSLGPDPNQPQHF
TRBJ2-2,NA,TRBV28,14,NA,TGTGCCAGCAGTTTTCGGACACCCCCCGGGGAGCTGTTTTTT,CASSFRTPPGELFF